The clone carrying this T cell receptor beta chain was picked up many times. Its antigen remains unidentified. RNA transcripts yielded amplified TCR beta CDR3 regions. The primer set for the first-round RT-PCR of the TCR CDR3 was HTBI. TCRdb ran MiXCR on the multiplex PCR reads and lists one entry per CDR3 protein. The sample carries around 300,000 distinct CDR3 sequences, 15% recorded once. The data are from a study of T cells in Graves' hyperthyroidism and ophthalmopathy. Looking at the study overall: Peripheral blood was drawn at first diagnosis, prior to all treatment.

The CDR3 has 15 amino acids. Germline V gene lookup returns CDR1 DFQATT and CDR2 SNEGSKA (reference sequence). Trimming removed 1 base from V and 2 bases from J, with 14 bases in between. General study points: Blood also carried most thyroid clonotypes expanded above 0.001. Ophthalmopathy got predicted by the model a median approximately 6.3 months before its onset.

The chain carries TRBV20-1 and TRBJ1-1, with D unclear. The sequenced sample consisted of blood. This sequence originates from a woman aged 45-65 years with Graves' hyperthyroidism that later progressed to Graves' ophthalmopathy. The CDR3 loop reads CSARALEGLNTEAFF. CDR3 in DNA: TGCAGTGCTAGAGCCCTGGAGGGCCTTAACACTGAAGCTTTCTTT.